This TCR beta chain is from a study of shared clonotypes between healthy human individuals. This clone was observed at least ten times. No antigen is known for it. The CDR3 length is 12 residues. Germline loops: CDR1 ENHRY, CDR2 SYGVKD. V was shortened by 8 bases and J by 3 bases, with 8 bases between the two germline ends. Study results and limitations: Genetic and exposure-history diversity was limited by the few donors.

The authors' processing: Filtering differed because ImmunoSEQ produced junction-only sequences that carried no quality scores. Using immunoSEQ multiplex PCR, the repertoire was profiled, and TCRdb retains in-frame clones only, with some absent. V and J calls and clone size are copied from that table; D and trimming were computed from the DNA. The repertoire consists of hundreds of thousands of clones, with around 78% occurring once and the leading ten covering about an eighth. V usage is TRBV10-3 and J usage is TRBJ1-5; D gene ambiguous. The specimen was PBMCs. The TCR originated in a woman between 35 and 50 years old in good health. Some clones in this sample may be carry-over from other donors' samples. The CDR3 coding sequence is TGTGCCATCGGCGCTCCCAATCAGCCCCAGCATTTT. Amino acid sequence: CAIGAPNQPQHF.